These 8 T cell receptor beta chains originate from one sample sequenced in a study of CD8 T cells in ankylosing spondylitis. A single record per CDR3 protein comes from TCRdb applying MiXCR to the 5' RACE reads. Of about 90,000 distinct CDR3 sequences in the sample, around 30% were seen once. The sequencing sample was made of blood, either unsorted or a sorted T cell fraction (not recorded which). The source of these receptors is a male donor with ankylosing spondylitis or in good health (not recorded which).

The chain uses TRBV7-2 and TRBJ2-2; 7 nucleotides line up with TRBD1. V gave up 8 bases and J gave up 6 bases; unmatched junction bases: 9. Germline V gene data show CDR1 as SGHTA and CDR2 as FQGNSA. This CDR3 contains 14 residues. The CDR3 nucleotides are TGTGCCAGCGGGCCCGACAGGGTGCCCGGGGAGCTGTTTTTT. Translated: CASGPDRVPGELFF.

V usage is TRBV18 and J usage is TRBJ2-1, with D tentatively TRBD1 or TRBD2 (6 bases each). Trimming pared 4 bases from V and 5 bases from J, leaving 12 bases between. CDR3 length: 14 amino acids. The germline V gene has CDR1 KGHSH and CDR2 LQKENI. The CDR3 reads CASSRRGADNEQFF. The CDR3 coding sequence is TGTGCCAGCTCACGAAGGGGGGCCGACAATGAGCAGTTCTTC.

This clonotype has more than one count but fewer than ten. V and J are TRBV20-1 and TRBJ2-5; TRBD2 matches 12 bases. The J segment lost 4 bases and the V segment lost 5 bases, leaving 8 bases of the junction unmatched. The CDR3 is 15 residues long. Germline V gives CDR1 DFQATT, CDR2 SNEGSKA (reference sequence). CDR3 sequence (DNA): TGCAGTGCTGGCTCTAGCGGGGGGGCCCGAGAGACCCAGTACTTC. It encodes CSAGSSGGARETQYF.

This clonotype was seen many times. Sequence at one end of the junction differs from germline and may be a read error. The CDR3 DNA follows: TGCGCCAGCAGCTTGGACACGGAAGCTTTCTTT. Its protein is CASSLDTEAFF. The gene calls are TRBV5-1 and TRBJ1-1; D gene uncertain. This CDR3 region has 11 residues. CDR1 and CDR2 from the germline V gene are SGHRS and YFSETQ.

This clonotype has at least ten counts. The chain couples TRBV5-5 to TRBJ2-1; D might be TRBD2 (5 bases). CDR1 is SGHKS and CDR2 is YYEKEE in the germline V gene (reference sequence). V gave up 3 bases and J gave up 5 bases, with 18 bases separating them. CDR3 size: 16 residues. CDR3 in amino acids: CASSSLTGIQNNEQFF. Written as DNA, the CDR3 is TGTGCCAGCAGCTCTTTGACGGGGATACAGAACAATGAGCAGTTCTTC.

The rearrangement uses TRBV5-1 and TRBJ2-7, with 10 bases fitting TRBD1. Germline CDR1 and CDR2: SGHRS and YFSETQ. The CDR3 is 17 amino acids. Trimming cost V 0 bases and J 5 bases; bases outside gene matches: 11. The CDR3 DNA follows: TGCGCCAGCAGCTTGGGTCTACCGGGACAGGGGTTGCACGAGCAGTACTTC. Translated: CASSLGLPGQGLHEQYF.

The chain is built from TRBV5-1 and TRBJ2-2; D is possibly TRBD1 (6 bases). Trimming took off 4 bases at V and 7 bases at J, with 14 bases between the two ends. The CDR3 covers 14 residues. Germline V gives CDR1 SGHRS, CDR2 YFSETQ. The CDR3 bases are TGCGCCAGCAGCCTCTACCAGGGGTACGGGGAGCTGTTTTTT. It specifies CASSLYQGYGELFF.

This clonotype came up a few times. The CDR3 DNA sequence: TGCGCCAGCAGCTTTTTCAGGGACACAGATACGCAGTATTTT. It specifies CASSFFRDTDTQYF. This chain connects TRBV5-1 to TRBJ2-3; D might be TRBD1 (5 bases). V lost 2 bases and J 2 bases, leaving 9 bases between the germline ends. Germline assignment: CDR1 SGHRS and CDR2 YFSETQ. The CDR3 contains 14 residues.